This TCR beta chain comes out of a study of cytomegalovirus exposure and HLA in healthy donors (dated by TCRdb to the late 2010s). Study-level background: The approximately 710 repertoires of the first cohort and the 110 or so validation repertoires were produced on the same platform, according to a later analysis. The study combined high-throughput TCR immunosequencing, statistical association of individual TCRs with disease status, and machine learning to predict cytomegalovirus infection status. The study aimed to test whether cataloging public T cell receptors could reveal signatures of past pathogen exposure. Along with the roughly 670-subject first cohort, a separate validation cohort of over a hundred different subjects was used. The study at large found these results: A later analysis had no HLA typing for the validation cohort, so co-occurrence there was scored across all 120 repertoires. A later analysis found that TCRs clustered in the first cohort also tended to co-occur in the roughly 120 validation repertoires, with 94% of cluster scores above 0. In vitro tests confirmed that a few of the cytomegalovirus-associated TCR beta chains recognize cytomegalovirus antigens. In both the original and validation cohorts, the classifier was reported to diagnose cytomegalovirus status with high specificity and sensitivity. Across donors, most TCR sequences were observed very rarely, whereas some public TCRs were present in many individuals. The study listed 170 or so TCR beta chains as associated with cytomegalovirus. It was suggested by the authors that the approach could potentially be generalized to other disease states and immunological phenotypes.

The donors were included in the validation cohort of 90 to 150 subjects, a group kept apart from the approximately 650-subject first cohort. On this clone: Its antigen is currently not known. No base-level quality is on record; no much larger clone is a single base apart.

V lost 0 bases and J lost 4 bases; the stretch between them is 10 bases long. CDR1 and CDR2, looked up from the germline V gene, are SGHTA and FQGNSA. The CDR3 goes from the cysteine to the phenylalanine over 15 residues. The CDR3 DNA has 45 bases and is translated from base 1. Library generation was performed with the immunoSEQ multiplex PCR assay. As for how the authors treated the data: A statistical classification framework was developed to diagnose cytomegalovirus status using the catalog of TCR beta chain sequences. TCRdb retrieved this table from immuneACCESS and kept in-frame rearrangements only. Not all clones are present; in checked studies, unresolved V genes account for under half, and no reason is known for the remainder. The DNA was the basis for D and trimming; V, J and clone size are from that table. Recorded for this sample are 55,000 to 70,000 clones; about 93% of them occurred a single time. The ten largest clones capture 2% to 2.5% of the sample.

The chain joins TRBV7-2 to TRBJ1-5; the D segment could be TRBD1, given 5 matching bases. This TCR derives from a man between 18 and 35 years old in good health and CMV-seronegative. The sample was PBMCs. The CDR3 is CASSLAGARNQPQHF. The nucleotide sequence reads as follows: TGTGCCAGCAGCTTAGCAGGGGCGCGAAATCAGCCCCAGCATTTT.